The 10 T cell receptor beta chains below were found in one sample sequenced in a study of T cells in localized non-small cell lung cancer. Clones were sequenced by immunoSEQ multiplex PCR, and TCRdb holds only the in-frame ones, with some missing. The sample has tens of thousands of clones; around 90% are singletons. Material: peripheral blood, obtained before any cancer treatment. These TCRs come from a man aged 18 to 50 with stage I lung adenocarcinoma.

The rearrangement uses TRBV5-5 and TRBJ2-6, with 11 bases fitting TRBD1. The junction had 10 bases not matched to a gene; V was cut back by 3 bases and J by 2 bases. The length of the CDR3 is 19 residues. Looked up from germline, CDR1 is SGHKS and CDR2 is YYEKEE (reference sequence). DNA for the CDR3: TGTGCCAGCAGCTACAATCTGGGACAGGGGGTAACTGGGGCCAACGTCCTGACTTTC. It codes for CASSYNLGQGVTGANVLTF.

This rearrangement joins TRBV2 to TRBJ2-2; D is tentatively TRBD1 or TRBD2 (5 bases each). V was cut by 6 bases and J by 4 bases, with 30 bases left in between. In germline, CDR1 is SNHLY, CDR2 FYNNEI. The CDR3 loop spans 20 amino acids. For the CDR3, the DNA is TGTGCCAGCAGCGGAACCGGGACCCGCCTGTCCGCAGTCCTCACCGGGGAGCTGTTTTTT. The encoded protein is CASSGTGTRLSAVLTGELFF.

The gene calls are TRBV7-9 and TRBJ2-5; 7 nucleotides match TRBD2. The CDR3 is made up of 14 amino acids. Per the germline V gene, CDR1 is SEHNR and CDR2 is FQNEAQ (reference sequence). V trimming: 4 bases; J trimming: 0 bases; junction bases outside the gene matches: 2. CDR3 residues: CASSSREDQETQYF. As DNA, the CDR3 is TGTGCCAGCAGCTCCCGGGAGGACCAAGAGACCCAGTACTTC.

V and J are TRBV11-1 and TRBJ1-5; 7 nucleotides align to TRBD1. CDR3 length equals 13 residues. The germline V gene has CDR1 SGHAT and CDR2 FQDESV (reference sequence). V was clipped by 3 bases and J by 5 bases; unmatched bases: 1. CDR3 sequence: CASSFDRDQPQHF. DNA for the CDR3: TGTGCCAGCAGCTTCGACAGGGATCAGCCCCAGCATTTT.

This chain joins TRBV7-3 and TRBJ1-1; D is possibly TRBD1 (5 bases). The CDR3 is 16 residues long. The germline gives CDR1 SGHTA, CDR2 FQGTGA. Between the trimmed V and J ends, which lost 4 bases and 1 base, there was a span of 16 bases. CDR3 sequence reads: CASSSIMGTRNTEAFF. In DNA, the CDR3 is TGTGCCAGCAGCTCGATAATGGGGACTCGGAACACTGAAGCTTTCTTT.

V and J are TRBV7-2 and TRBJ2-3, with TRBD1 identical over 7 bases. With V trimmed by 5 bases and J by 2 bases, 7 bases remained unmatched. The CDR3 sequence is 15 residues long. Germline CDR1 SGHTA, CDR2 FQGNSA. CDR3 sequence (DNA): TGTGCCAGCAGCCCGAGGGGGCACAACACAGATACGCAGTATTTT. Residues: CASSPRGHNTDTQYF.

The chain links TRBV5-1 to TRBJ2-1; 12 bases fit TRBD2. V was clipped by 7 bases and J by 0 bases; unmatched bases: 11. The length of the CDR3 is 18 residues. The V gene's germline CDR1 is SGHRS and CDR2 YFSETQ. The CDR3 loop reads CASARTLAGGPSYNEQFF. Written as DNA, the CDR3 is TGCGCCAGCGCAAGAACCCTAGCGGGGGGGCCCTCCTACAATGAGCAGTTCTTC.

In its sample, this clone was seen a few times. This chain joins TRBV5-4 and TRBJ1-2; D remains ambiguous. Germline lookup yields CDR1 SGHNT and CDR2 YYREEE (reference sequence). V was clipped by 0 bases and J by 8 bases, with 8 bases between them. CDR3 size: 12 residues. The CDR3 nucleotides are TGTGCCAGCAGCTTGGTAGGGATAGGCTACACCTTC. Translated: CASSLVGIGYTF.

The chain uses TRBV7-2 and TRBJ2-7; no clear D. The ends were cut back, 1 base at V and 1 base at J, with 8 bases in the middle. Germline values: CDR1 SGHTA, CDR2 FQGNSA. The CDR3 sequence is 14 residues long. The CDR3 reads CASSLVDGSYEQYF. DNA for the CDR3: TGTGCCAGCAGCTTAGTCGACGGATCCTACGAGCAGTACTTC. The entire variable domain, with the rest obtained from reference TRBV7-2 and TRBJ2-7, is as follows: GAGVSQSPSNKVTEKGKDVELRCDPISGHTALYWYRQSLGQGLEFLIYFQGNSAPDKSGLPSDRFSAERTGGSVSTLTIQRTQQEDSAVYLCASSLVDGSYEQYFGPGTRLTVT.

In DNA form, the CDR3 reads TGTGCCAGCAGCCGGGACGCCAAGACAGATACGCAGTATTTT. Its protein product is CASSRDAKTDTQYF. The gene calls are TRBV5-6 and TRBJ2-3; perhaps D is TRBD1 or TRBD2 (5 bases each). Per the germline V gene, CDR1 is SGHDT and CDR2 is YYEEEE. This CDR3 region has 14 residues. The V end lost 4 bases, the J end lost 3 bases, and 12 bases lay between the germline ends.